This entry lists 16 T cell receptor beta chains sequenced from one sample in a study of blood T cell repertoires in COVID-19 (dated by TCRdb to between 2020 and 2021). Library construction relied on the immunoSEQ multiplex PCR assay. TCRdb retrieved this table from immuneACCESS and kept in-frame rearrangements only. Not all clones are present; in checked studies, unresolved V genes account for under half, and no reason is known for the remainder. This sample comprises 9,500 to 13,000 clones, approximately 89% of them detected only once. The ten largest account for over 9.5% of the sample. The source material was peripheral blood. The receptors come from a human donor in a cohort sampled during active COVID-19.

This clone came up a few times. This chain links TRBV9 with TRBJ2-5; 10 positions agree with TRBD1. The CDR3 is made up of 15 amino acids. V shed 0 bases and J 4 bases; nucleotides not matched to a gene: 3. From germline, CDR1 is SGDLS and CDR2 YYNGEE. The CDR3 protein is CASSVVGTGAETQYF. The CDR3 coding sequence is TGTGCCAGCAGCGTAGTCGGGACAGGGGCAGAGACCCAGTACTTC.

This sequence joins TRBV6-5 and TRBJ2-7, with 7 bases aligning to TRBD2. The V gene's germline CDR1 is MNHEY and CDR2 SVGAGI. Germline trimming cut 11 bases from V and 4 bases from J; bases unmatched to any gene: 5. The CDR3 is made up of 11 amino acids. CDR3 protein: CAGEGTYEQYF. In DNA, the CDR3 is TGTGCCGGGGAGGGGACGTACGAGCAGTACTTC.

The chain carries TRBV25-1 and TRBJ1-1; maybe TRBD1 (5 bases). Germline-derived CDR1 and CDR2 are MGHDK and SYGVNS. This CDR3 is 15 amino acids long. V dropped 4 bases and J dropped 0 bases, with 12 bases sitting between them. The DNA of the CDR3 is TGTGCCAGCAGTGGGAGACAGCGTTTGAACACTGAAGCTTTCTTT. Translated: CASSGRQRLNTEAFF. Filled out from reference TRBV25-1 and TRBJ1-1, the complete variable domain reads EADIYQTPRYLVIGTGKKITLECSQTMGHDKMYWYQQDPGMELHLIHYSYGVNSTEKGDLSSESTVSRIRTEHFPLTLESARPSHTSQYLCASSGRQRLNTEAFFGQGTRLTVV.

This chain links TRBV5-3 with TRBJ1-1; the match to TRBD1 covers 7 bases. TRBV5-3 is designated an ORF whose function remains uncertain. The length of the CDR3 is 14 residues. J was trimmed by 3 bases and V by 3 bases; bases with no gene match: 5. Written as DNA, the CDR3 is TGTGCCAGAAGCTCCCGGGACAGCTACACTGAAGCTTTCTTT. Its translation is CARSSRDSYTEAFF.

The chain has TRBV6-4 and TRBJ1-2; D ambiguous. The germline V gene has CDR1 MRHNA and CDR2 SNTAGT. There are 13 residues in the CDR3. Trimming cost V 3 bases and J 7 bases, with 12 bases left between them. The DNA for the CDR3 is TGTGCCAGCAGTGAATATCCGTCGCGTGGCTACACCTTC. It is translated as CASSEYPSRGYTF.

The chain employs TRBV3-1 (or the pseudogene TRBV3-2) and TRBJ2-3; D is ambiguous. Germline CDR1 LGHDT, CDR2 YNNKEL (reference sequence). The CDR3 extends over 15 amino acids. Trimming left V 1 base short and J 3 bases short, with 11 bases between. CDR3 sequence reads: CASSQVGQATDTQYF. The CDR3 region has the DNA TGTGCCAGCAGCCAAGTCGGCCAGGCGACAGATACGCAGTATTTT.

The J gene is TRBJ2-2, the V gene TRBV15; D may be TRBD1 (5 bases). The ends were cut back, 4 bases at V and 4 bases at J, with 7 bases in the middle. The CDR3 covers 13 residues. CDR1 is LNHNV and CDR2 is YYDKDF in the germline V gene (reference sequence). The CDR3 loop is CATSKDSTGELFF. The CDR3, as DNA: TGTGCCACCAGCAAAGACAGCACCGGGGAGCTGTTTTTT.

This chain joins TRBV10-1 and TRBJ2-5; D perhaps matches TRBD2 (5 bases). Per the germline V gene, CDR1 is WNHNN and CDR2 is SYGVQD (reference sequence). This CDR3 spans 14 amino acids. The V end lost 4 bases, the J end lost 0 bases, and 9 bases lay between the germline ends. Written as DNA, the CDR3 is TGCGCCAGCAGTGCATCGGGGTACCAAGAGACCCAGTACTTC. Protein product: CASSASGYQETQYF.

This clone came up a few times. The chain uses TRBV27 and TRBJ2-7; 8 bases align to TRBD1. The CDR3 has 14 amino acids. The germline V gene encodes CDR1 MNHEY and CDR2 SMNVEV (reference sequence). Germline trimming cut 2 bases from V and 3 bases from J; bases unmatched to any gene: 3. The CDR3 here is CASSLRTGSYEQYF. CDR3 sequence (DNA): TGTGCCAGCAGTTTAAGGACAGGGAGCTACGAGCAGTACTTC.

The genes are TRBV12-3 or TRBV12-4 and TRBJ1-6; D gene uncertain. The V end was cut by 5 bases, the J end by 5 bases, with 4 bases between. This CDR3 region has 12 residues. CDR3 sequence (DNA): TGTGCCAGCAGTCCAAATAATTCACCCCTCCACTTT. Its protein product is CASSPNNSPLHF.

This chain uses TRBV11-2 with TRBJ1-3; maybe TRBD1 (5 bases). Germline V lookup: CDR1 SGHAT, CDR2 FQNNGV. This CDR3 contains 17 residues. The V gene lost 5 bases and the J gene lost 4 bases, with 21 bases spanning the gap. CDR3 residues: CASSPARRGNFGNTIYF. The CDR3 nucleotides are TGTGCCAGCAGCCCGGCCAGGAGGGGAAACTTCGGAAACACCATATATTTT.

The V gene is TRBV29-1, the J gene TRBJ2-7; tentative D call: TRBD1 (5 bases). There are 12 residues in the CDR3. Germline CDR1 and CDR2: SQVTM and ANQGSEA. V was shortened by 4 bases and J by 5 bases, with 12 bases between the two germline ends. CDR3 in amino acids: CSVASGLNEQYF. The CDR3 region has the DNA TGCAGCGTTGCTTCAGGGCTCAACGAGCAGTACTTC.

The chain recombines TRBV5-1 with TRBJ1-1; TRBD1 matches at 9 bases. The V segment lost 4 bases and the J segment 3 bases; nucleotides outside the gene matches: 4. The CDR3 extends over 14 amino acids. CDR1 is SGHRS, CDR2 YFSETQ, per germline. The CDR3 bases are TGCGCCAGCAGCGCGGGACAGGGATACACTGAAGCTTTCTTT. Encoded protein: CASSAGQGYTEAFF.

This sequence joins TRBV2 and TRBJ1-5; D possibly corresponds to TRBD1 (6 bases). Germline CDR1 is SNHLY and CDR2 is FYNNEI. The V and J ends lost 6 bases and 5 bases respectively, with 14 bases between them. This CDR3 comprises 14 residues. Written as DNA, the CDR3 is TGTGCCAGCAGCGCCGGGCAGGGGTATCAGCCCCAGCATTTT. Translated, it gives CASSAGQGYQPQHF.

This clone was detected only a few times. V gene TRBV24-1 combines with J gene TRBJ1-5; D unclear. Germline assignment: CDR1 KGHDR and CDR2 SFDVKD. The CDR3 extends over 10 amino acids. The DNA of the CDR3 is TGTTACTTTAAAAATCAGCCCCAGCATTTT. Translation gives CYFKNQPQHF.

The V call is TRBV6-5, the J call TRBJ2-1, with TRBD1 as a possible D gene (6 bases). V lost 0 bases and J lost 6, with 12 bases in between. Germline-derived CDR1 and CDR2 are MNHEY and SVGAGI. This CDR3 is built from 15 residues. The CDR3 DNA is TGTGCCAGCAGTTACTCAAGGGGGTACCGCAATGAGCAGTTCTTC. This codes for CASSYSRGYRNEQFF.